The source of this T cell receptor (beta chain) is a study of OX40 agonist ivuxolimab in advanced cancers. Study at large: Ivuxolimab is a fully human IgG2 antibody that activates OX40 (CD134). Ivuxolimab doses were 0.01, 0.1, 0.3, 1.5, 3 or 10 mg/kg every 2 weeks. General study points: Certain nonresponders likewise exhibited a low normalized T-cell clonal expansion.

With regard to this clone: Antigen: not known.

Blood sampling was done at baseline, cycle 4 day 1, and cycle 7 day 1. Profiling relied on immunoSEQ multiplex PCR, and the TCRdb table lists in-frame clones only, not all of them. The sample gives about 84,000 clones, about 91% of which show up once; less than 0.2% is in the top ten. This sample comprised CD4+ or CD8+ T cells sorted from blood, obtained in a trial of the OX40 agonist ivuxolimab. This receptor was identified in an adult with an advanced solid tumor such as melanoma, head and neck, liver or kidney cancer.

In nucleotides, the CDR3 is TGTGCCAGCAGCTTAGCCGGGATTGGGAATTCACCCCTCCACTTT. Translating gives CASSLAGIGNSPLHF. V gene TRBV11-2 combines with J gene TRBJ1-6; unclear D gene. This CDR3 has 15 amino acids. From germline, CDR1 is SGHAT and CDR2 FQNNGV. V shed 1 base and J shed 7 bases, with 11 bases lying between them.